The sequence of this T cell receptor beta chain was determined in a study of glioma-infiltrating T cells after dendritic cell vaccination. CDR3 size: 18 residues. CDR1 is LGHNA, CDR2 YSLEER, per germline. J gave up 3 bases and V 0 bases, and 11 bases lay outside the gene matches. Libraries were prepared by immunoSEQ multiplex PCR; TCRdb keeps only in-frame clonotypes and omits some of them. This sample has just under 60,000 clones; about 79% occur once, and the top ten carry 15% to 19%. Time point specified: after dendritic cell vaccination, including at tumor progression/relapse. This TCR was sampled from a human donor with glioblastoma. The sequences come from blood, collected after dendritic cell vaccination. The genes are TRBV4-3 and TRBJ1-5; 7 bases agree with TRBD1. In DNA form, the CDR3 reads TGCGCCAGCAGCCAAGAAATTCAGGGCGACAGGGACAATCAGCCCCAGCATTTT. Translating gives CASSQEIQGDRDNQPQHF.